These 3 T cell receptor beta chains originate from one sample sequenced in a study of blood T cell repertoires in COVID-19. This table comes from immunoSEQ multiplex PCR, and its TCRdb copy is limited to in-frame clones, with some not included. This sample has a few hundred thousand clones, with approximately 80% found just once. Material: PBMCs or T cells enriched from blood (not recorded which). The origin of the receptors is a man younger than 45 with acute COVID-19.

The rearrangement uses TRBV7-3 and TRBJ1-1; 7 bases match TRBD1. The CDR3 length is 16 residues. J lost 5 bases, V lost 5 bases, and 14 bases had no gene match. Germline V lookup: CDR1 SGHTA, CDR2 FQGTGA. CDR3 DNA sequence: TGTGCCAGCAGCAAAGCCCCTAAGGGGGCGGGTACTGAAGCTTTCTTT. Protein: CASSKAPKGAGTEAFF. The whole variable domain, remainder taken from reference TRBV7-3 and TRBJ1-1, is GAGVSQTPSNKVTEKGKYVELRCDPISGHTALYWYRQSLGQGPEFLIYFQGTGAADDSGLPNDRFFAVRPEGSVSTLKIQRTERGDSAVYLCASSKAPKGAGTEAFFGQGTRLTVV.

This clone showed up just once. This chain joins TRBV5-6 and TRBJ2-1; D gene ambiguous. The CDR3 consists of 13 residues. V lost 0 bases, J lost 4 bases, and 5 bases lay in between. Germline lookup yields CDR1 SGHDT and CDR2 YYEEEE. The CDR3 loop is CASSLDTYNEQFF. The CDR3, as DNA: TGTGCCAGCAGCTTGGATACATACAATGAGCAGTTCTTC.

This clone has a single count. The chain recombines TRBV3-1 (or the pseudogene TRBV3-2) with TRBJ2-2, with a possible D match to TRBD1 (6 bases). The CDR3 consists of 18 residues. V was cut by 0 bases and J by 2 bases, with 16 bases left in between. CDR1 LGHDT and CDR2 YNNKEL come from the germline V gene (reference sequence). CDR3 residues: CASSQEYPGTSNTGELFF. The CDR3 coding sequence is TGTGCCAGCAGCCAAGAATATCCAGGGACATCAAACACCGGGGAGCTGTTTTTT.